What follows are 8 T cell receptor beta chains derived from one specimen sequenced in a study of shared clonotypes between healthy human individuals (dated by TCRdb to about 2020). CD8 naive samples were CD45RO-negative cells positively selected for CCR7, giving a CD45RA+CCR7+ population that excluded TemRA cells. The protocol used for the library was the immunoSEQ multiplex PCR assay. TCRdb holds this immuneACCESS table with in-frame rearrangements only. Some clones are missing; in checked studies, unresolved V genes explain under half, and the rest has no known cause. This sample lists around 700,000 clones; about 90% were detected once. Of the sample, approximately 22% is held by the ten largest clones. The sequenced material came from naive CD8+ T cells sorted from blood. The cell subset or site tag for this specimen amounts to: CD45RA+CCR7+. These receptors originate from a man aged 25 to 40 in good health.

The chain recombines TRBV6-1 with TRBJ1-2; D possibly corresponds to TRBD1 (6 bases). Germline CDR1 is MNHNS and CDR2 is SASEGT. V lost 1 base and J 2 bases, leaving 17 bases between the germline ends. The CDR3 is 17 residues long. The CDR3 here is CASSEVAPWDTNYGYTF. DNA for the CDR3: TGTGCCAGCAGTGAAGTGGCCCCGTGGGACACCAACTATGGCTACACCTTC.

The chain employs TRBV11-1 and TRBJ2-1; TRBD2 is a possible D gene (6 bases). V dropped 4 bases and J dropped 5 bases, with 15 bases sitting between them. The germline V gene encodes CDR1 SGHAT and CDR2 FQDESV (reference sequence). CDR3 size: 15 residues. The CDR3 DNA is TGTGCCAGCAGCTGGCCTAGCGATGGGAACAATGAGCAGTTCTTC. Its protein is CASSWPSDGNNEQFF.

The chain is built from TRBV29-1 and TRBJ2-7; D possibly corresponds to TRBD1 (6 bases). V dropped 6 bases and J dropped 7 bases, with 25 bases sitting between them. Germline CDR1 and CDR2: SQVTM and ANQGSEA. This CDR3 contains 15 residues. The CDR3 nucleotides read TGCAGCGTGACAATGTTCCAGGGGTTTTCGCGAGAGCAGTACTTC. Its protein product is CSVTMFQGFSREQYF.

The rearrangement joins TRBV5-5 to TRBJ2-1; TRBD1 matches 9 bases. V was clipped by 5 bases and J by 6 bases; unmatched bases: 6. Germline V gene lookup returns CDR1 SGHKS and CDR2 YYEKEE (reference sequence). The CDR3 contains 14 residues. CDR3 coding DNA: TGTGCCAGCAGGTCGGACAGGGGATCCAATGAGCAGTTCTTC. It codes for CASRSDRGSNEQFF.

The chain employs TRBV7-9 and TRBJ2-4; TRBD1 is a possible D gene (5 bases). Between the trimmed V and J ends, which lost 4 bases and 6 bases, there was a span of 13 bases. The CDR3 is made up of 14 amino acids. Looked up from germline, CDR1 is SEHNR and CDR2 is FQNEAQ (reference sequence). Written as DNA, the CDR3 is TGTGCCAGCAGCTCTGAGGACACGGTAAACATTCAGTACTTC. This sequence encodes CASSSEDTVNIQYF.

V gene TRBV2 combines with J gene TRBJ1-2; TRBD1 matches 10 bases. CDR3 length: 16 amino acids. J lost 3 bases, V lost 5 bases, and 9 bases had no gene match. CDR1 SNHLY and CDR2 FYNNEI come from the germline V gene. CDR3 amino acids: CASSWDRGEVDYGYTF. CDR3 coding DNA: TGTGCCAGCAGTTGGGACAGGGGCGAGGTGGACTATGGCTACACCTTC.

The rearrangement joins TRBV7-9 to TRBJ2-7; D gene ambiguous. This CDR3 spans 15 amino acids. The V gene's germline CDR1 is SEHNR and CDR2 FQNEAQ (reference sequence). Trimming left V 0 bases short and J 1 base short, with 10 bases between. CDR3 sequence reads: CASSLALDPSYEQYF. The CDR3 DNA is TGTGCCAGCAGCTTAGCGCTGGACCCTTCCTACGAGCAGTACTTC.

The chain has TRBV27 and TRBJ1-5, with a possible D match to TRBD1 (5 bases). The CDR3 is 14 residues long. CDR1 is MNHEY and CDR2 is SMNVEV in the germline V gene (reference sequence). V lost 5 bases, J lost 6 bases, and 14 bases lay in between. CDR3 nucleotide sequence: TGTGCCAGCAGTGTGGGTCAGGGTGGTCAGCCCCAGCATTTT. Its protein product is CASSVGQGGQPQHF.